The present TCR beta chain was sequenced within a study of technical replicates of blood from a handful of donors. Some clones are missing from TCRdb's copy, which holds only in-frame ones; the method was immunoSEQ multiplex PCR. The sample yields approximately 73,000 clones, 80% to 95% seen once. CDR1 is SGHDN, CDR2 FVKESK, per germline. V was clipped by 2 bases and J by 7 bases, with 18 bases between them. This CDR3 is 16 amino acids long. The sequence came from a human donor in good health. Sequencing was performed on T cells isolated from PBMCs. J is TRBJ2-1 and V is TRBV14, with TRBD2 as a possible D gene (6 bases). The CDR3 DNA reads TGTGCCAGCAGCCAAATAACTAGCCTCACCCTAAATGAGCAGTTCTTC. It specifies CASSQITSLTLNEQFF.